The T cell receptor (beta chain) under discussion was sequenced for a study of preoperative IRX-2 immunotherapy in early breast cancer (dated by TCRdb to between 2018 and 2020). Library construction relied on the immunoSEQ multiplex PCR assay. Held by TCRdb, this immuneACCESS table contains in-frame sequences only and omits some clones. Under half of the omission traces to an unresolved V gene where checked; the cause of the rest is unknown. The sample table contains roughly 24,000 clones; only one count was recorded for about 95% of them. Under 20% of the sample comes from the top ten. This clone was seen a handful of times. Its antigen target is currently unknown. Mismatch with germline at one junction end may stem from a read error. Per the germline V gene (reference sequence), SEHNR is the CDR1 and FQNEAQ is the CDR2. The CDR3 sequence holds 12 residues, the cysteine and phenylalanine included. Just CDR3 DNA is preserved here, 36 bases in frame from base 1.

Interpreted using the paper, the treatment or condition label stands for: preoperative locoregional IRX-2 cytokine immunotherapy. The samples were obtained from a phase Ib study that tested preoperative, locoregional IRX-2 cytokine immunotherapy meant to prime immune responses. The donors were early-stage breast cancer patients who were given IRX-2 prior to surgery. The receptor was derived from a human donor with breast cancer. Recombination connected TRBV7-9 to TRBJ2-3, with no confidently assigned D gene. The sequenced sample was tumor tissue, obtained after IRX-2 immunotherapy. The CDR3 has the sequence CASSQFSDTQYF. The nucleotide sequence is TGCGCCAGCAGCCAATTTTCAGATACGCAGTATTTT.